What follows is one TCR beta chain and its context. Its specificity is not known. Sequencing used immunoSEQ multiplex PCR; TCRdb keeps in-frame clones, though not all of them. The table includes some 100,000 clones, 91% detected once. From germline, CDR1 is WNHNN and CDR2 SYGVQD (reference sequence). This CDR3 spans 16 amino acids. V lost 7 bases, J lost 0 bases, and 16 bases lay in between. The sample comes from a study of siplizumab effects on memory and regulatory T cells. Findings and caveats of the study: Of the proliferating CD4+ or CD8+ clones, roughly 75-97% lacked a naive or memory phenotype that could be assigned.

The sequence derives from a human donor in good health. The chain links TRBV10-1 to TRBJ1-3; a possible D gene is TRBD1 (6 bases). The source material was CD4+ T cells sorted from blood. CDR3 coding DNA: TGCGCCAGCACCAAGTCTAGGGGGAGCTCTGGAAACACCATATATTTT. Translated, it gives CASTKSRGSSGNTIYF.